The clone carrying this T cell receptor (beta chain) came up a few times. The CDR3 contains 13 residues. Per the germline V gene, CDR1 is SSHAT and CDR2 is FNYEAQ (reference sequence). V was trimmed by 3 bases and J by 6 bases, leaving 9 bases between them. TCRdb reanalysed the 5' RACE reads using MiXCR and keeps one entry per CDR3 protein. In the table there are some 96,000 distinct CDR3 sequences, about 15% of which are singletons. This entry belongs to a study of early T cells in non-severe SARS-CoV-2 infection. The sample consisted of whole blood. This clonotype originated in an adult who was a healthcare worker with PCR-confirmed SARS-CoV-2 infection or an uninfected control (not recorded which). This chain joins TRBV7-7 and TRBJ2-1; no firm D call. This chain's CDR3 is CASSLPESNEQFF. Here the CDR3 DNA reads TGTGCCAGCAGCTTGCCGGAGAGCAATGAGCAGTTCTTC.